The TCR beta chain described here comes from a study of cytomegalovirus exposure and HLA in healthy donors (dated by TCRdb to about 2017). Looking at the study overall: An earlier analysis of 587 of the donors reported roughly 270 Gb of sequence data and around 110 million unique TCR beta sequences from about 179 million T cells. Of the roughly 400 genotyped donors, 81% were placed in the genetic ancestry cluster associated with self-reported Caucasian donors. Alongside the repertoire data, information on donor age, sex, ethnicity and CMV serostatus was compiled. In a later analysis, previously published TCR beta repertoires from several hundred donors were re-analyzed and high-resolution HLA genotyping was added so that TCR occurrence patterns could be studied. A separate validation cohort of roughly 130 different subjects was used in addition to the 666-subject first cohort. A later genetic analysis took genome-wide SNP genotypes for about 55% of the roughly 670 donors and used that subset as a discovery cohort. The study profiled the T cell repertoires of hundreds of subjects by immunosequencing and related them to cytomegalovirus serostatus. To predict cytomegalovirus infection status, the study brought together high-throughput TCR immunosequencing, statistical association of individual TCRs with disease status, and machine learning. The study aimed to test whether signatures of past pathogen exposure could be identified by cataloging public T cell receptors. All discovery cohort repertoires had been generated on a single sequencing platform. A handful of DR-DQ haplotypes were handled as single units for association and clustering because linkage in the cohort was strong. HLA typing included class I and class II loci at four-digit resolution. Among about 410 genotyped donors of the cohort, an average of approximately 200,000 unique TCR beta nucleotide sequences was sequenced per donor, of which about 18% were non-productive. An early release covering roughly 600 HLA-typed donors comprised approximately 290 gigabases of sequencing data and around 80 million unique TCR sequences. Typing coverage differed by locus: A, B, C, DRB1 and DQB1 were typed in roughly 620-630 donors, DQA1 in about 500, DPA1 in approximately 610, and DPB1 in approximately 450. An earlier analysis of approximately 640 of the donors applied high-throughput TCR beta sequencing to assess whether each TCR beta V gene segment acted as functional or pseudogenic. In the later analysis, no new phenotypic data were used to find candidate immune exposures; instead, reliance was placed on TCR beta sequences and their occurrence across donors.

The library was built by means of the immunoSEQ multiplex PCR assay. For the multiplex PCR, a mixture combining 60 forward primers for TCR Vbeta segments and 13 reverse primers for TCR Jbeta segments was used. The CDR3 region of rearranged TCR beta genes was amplified from genomic DNA with a multiplex PCR assay. The Illumina HiSeq System was used to sequence the amplified TCR beta libraries as 87-base-pair reads. As for the authors' bioinformatics: Across the 670 or so repertoires, a later analysis counted 60 million to 90 million unique TCR beta chains, roughly 11 million of which were shared by at least two donors. Raw reads were error-corrected and collapsed into unique sequences with a nearest-neighbor algorithm that merged closely related sequences to remove PCR and sequencing errors. CDR3 sequences were aligned to IMGT reference sequences to assign V, D and J gene segments. For a sequence to be retained, a match of at least six nucleotides was required to both a V gene segment and a J gene segment. Rearrangements were called productive when the CDR3 lacked stop codons and stayed in frame with V and J; all others were non-productive. CDR3 was defined by IMGT convention, running from the second conserved V-encoded cysteine to the conserved J-encoded phenylalanine. The earlier analysis of about 590 of the donors excluded sequences that lacked an unambiguous match to a single V gene segment. In an earlier analysis of a few hundred of the donors, a V segment was called functional when productive rearrangements were above 56.7%, and segregating when the standard deviation between donors exceeded 5%. A statistical classification framework was built to diagnose cytomegalovirus status from the catalog of TCR beta chain sequences. In a later analysis, TCR nucleotide sequences were compared against IMGT/GENE-DB human TR gene sequences so that V and J genes could be assigned. The TCRdist pipeline was used in a later analysis to assign CDR3 sequences and most-parsimonious VDJ recombination scenarios. In a later analysis, each TCR beta chain was defined by its CDR3 amino acid sequence together with its V-gene family, and reads without a unique V-gene family were excluded. To address suspected cross-contamination and a sequencing artifact, a later analysis removed roughly 640 highly shared, low-generation-probability nucleotide sequences. A later analysis calculated a clonal expansion index for each public chain from normalized within-repertoire ranks of inferred template counts. A later analysis computed generation probabilities with a VDJ recombination model fitted to out-of-frame rearrangements, and checked the results against IGoR. In a later analysis, TCR-TCR, TCR-HLA and TCR-CMV co-occurrence was scored with hypergeometric tests, and a repertoire-size bias correction was applied to TCR pairs. In a later analysis, false discovery rates were estimated by permuting HLA or CMV assignments 20 times. A later analysis grouped co-occurring TCRs with DBSCAN, adding TCRdist sequence similarity when clustering within HLA-allele-positive subsets. Repertoires with fewer than 30,000 or more than 120,000 public chains were left out of co-occurrence clustering, as were five repertoires with anomalous nucleotide sharing. The clones in this table, taken by TCRdb from immuneACCESS, are in-frame only. Not every clone is retained; where verified, under half of the shortfall comes from an unresolved V gene, and the cause of the rest is unknown. Clone size and the V and J calls come from that table; the DNA yielded D and trimming. For this sample the table gives under 150,000 clones, of which 82% were detected only once. Jointly, the top ten make up around 2.7% of the sample.

In total, 600 or so healthy bone marrow donors made up the cohort. At the time of sampling, all cohort members were nominally healthy, though unrecorded immune exposures were likely present. The donor was CMV seronegative and was included in the group of a few hundred seronegative cohort members. Each donor provided a peripheral blood sample, and peripheral blood mononuclear cells were used for TCR beta sequencing. The Qiagen DNeasy Blood Extraction Kit was used to extract genomic DNA from the blood cell samples. Study-level results and caveats: An earlier analysis of some 560 of the donors showed that most TCR beta V segments appeared in productive rearrangements either about 87% or about 30% of the time, which broadly matched IMGT annotations. Sequencing depth was assumed to be roughly uniform across donors in the presence/absence analyses, though that assumption may not hold. Only TCR beta chains were sequenced in this cohort, and the absence of alpha or paired-chain data limited detectable features. A later analysis associated about 17,000 TCR beta sequences with specific HLA alleles at a false discovery rate of 0.05. Several of the top co-occurrence clusters appeared to be linked to parvovirus B19, influenza, CMV and Epstein-Barr virus, according to a later analysis. In a later analysis, most CMV-associated TCR beta chains were found to appear HLA-restricted, with HLA associations seemingly driven largely by CMV exposure. A few of the identified cytomegalovirus-associated TCR beta chains were confirmed in vitro to be specific for cytomegalovirus antigens. Because counts were too low, about 15 rarely observed V segments, including chromosome 9 orphons, were left out of the earlier analysis of 587 of the donors. A further reported finding was that TCR beta sequences accurately predicted the HLA-A and HLA-B alleles for most subjects in the first cohort. Most TCR sequences were seen in very few donors, while some public TCRs were found in many individuals. In both the original and validation cohorts, the classifier was reported to diagnose cytomegalovirus status with high specificity and sensitivity. The only immune exposure information available for the cohort was CMV serostatus. A cluster of highly shared sequence variants was judged likely to be a technical artifact of the sequencing pipeline. Compared with the roughly 700-donor mean, donors in an Asian-associated ancestry cluster had fewer N-insertions in productive TCRs, according to a later genetic analysis. Because some donors lacked HLA typing at each locus, the association tests relied only on the typed subset. V-gene and J-gene trimming of TCR beta chains was associated with a missense DCLRE1C variant in a later genetic analysis, and the association was replicated in an independent cohort. When HLA alleles, especially DR and DQ, strongly co-occurred, attributing TCR associations to individual alleles was difficult. Compared with equally common non-associated chains, HLA-associated TCR beta chains in a later analysis were more clonally expanded and had lower generation probabilities. Linkage disequilibrium might explain the correlated functional status among segregating V segments, but an unknown experimental factor could not be ruled out. The 87-base-pair reads could not distinguish some IMGT-functional V segments, including TRBV6-2 and TRBV6-3, so those segments were excluded. The authors suggested that the approach could potentially be generalized to other disease states and immunological phenotypes. A later analysis found that TCR association rates varied across HLA loci, with DRB1 alleles showing the most associated TCRs and HLA-C alleles the fewest. The study listed 150 to 200 TCR beta chains as associated with cytomegalovirus.

A remark on this clone: This receptor's antigen is unknown. It has no much larger one-base neighbor in the sample; base qualities were not kept.

The germline ends are 10 bases apart after V is trimmed by 3 bases and J by 5 bases. The germline V gene (reference sequence) specifies LNHNV as CDR1 and YYDKDF as CDR2. The CDR3 numbers 13 residues from cysteine through phenylalanine. The sequence is cut down to CDR3 DNA, 39 bases in frame from base 1. This receptor was obtained from a woman under 30 in good health and CMV-seronegative. In this chain, TRBV15 is recombined with TRBJ1-1, with the D gene too uncertain to name. The sample consisted of PBMCs. The DNA sequence is TGTGCCACCAGCAGTGGTCCGGGGACTGAAGCTTTCTTT. This gives the protein CATSSGPGTEAFF.